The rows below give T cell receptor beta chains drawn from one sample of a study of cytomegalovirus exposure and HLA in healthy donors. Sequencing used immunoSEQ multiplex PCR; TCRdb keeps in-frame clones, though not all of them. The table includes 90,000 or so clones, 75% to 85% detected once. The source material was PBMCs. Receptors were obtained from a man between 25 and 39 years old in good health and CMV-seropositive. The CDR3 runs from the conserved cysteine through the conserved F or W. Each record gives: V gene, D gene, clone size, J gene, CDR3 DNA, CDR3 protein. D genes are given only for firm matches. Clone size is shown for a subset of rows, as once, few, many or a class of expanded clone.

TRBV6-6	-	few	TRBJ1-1	TGTGCCAGCAGCGCAGGGGCCGGGAACACTGAAGCTTTCTTT	CASSAGAGNTEAFF
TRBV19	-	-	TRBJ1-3	TGTGCCAGTAGGACGGCGCGGTCTGGAAACACCATATATTTT	CASRTARSGNTIYF
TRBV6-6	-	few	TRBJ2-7	TGTGCCACCCAATACTGGCGGGGTCCCTGGGAGCAGTACTTC	CATQYWRGPWEQYF
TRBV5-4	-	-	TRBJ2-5	TGTGCCAGCAGCTTGGTGGGGCCGCAAGAGACCCAGTACTTC	CASSLVGPQETQYF
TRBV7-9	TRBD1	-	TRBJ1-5	TGTGCCAGCAGCCCCCCCGGGACAGGGGGCGGGCCCCAGCATTTT	CASSPPGTGGGPQHF
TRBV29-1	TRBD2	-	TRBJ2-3	TGCAGCGTCGAACGAAGCGGGACGGGCGCAGATACGCAGTATTTT	CSVERSGTGADTQYF
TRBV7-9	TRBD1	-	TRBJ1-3	TGTGCCAGCAGCTTAGAAGGGACAGTGTCTGGAAACACCATATATTTT	CASSLEGTVSGNTIYF
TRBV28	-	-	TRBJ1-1	TGTGCCAGCAGTCGACAGCCGATGAACACTGAAGCTTTCTTT	CASSRQPMNTEAFF
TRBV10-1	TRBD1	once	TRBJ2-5	TGCGCCAGCAGTAGGACAGGGGAAGAGACCCAGTACTTC	CASSRTGEETQYF
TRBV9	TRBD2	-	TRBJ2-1	TGTGCCAGCAGCGGCTCTAGCGGGAGGGGCAATGAGCAGTTCTTC	CASSGSSGRGNEQFF
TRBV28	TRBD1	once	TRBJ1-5	TGTGCCAGCATCGGGGACAGGCCGGATAGCAATCAGCCCCAGCATTTT	CASIGDRPDSNQPQHF
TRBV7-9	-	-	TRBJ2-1	TGTGCCAGCAGCTTAGCGGGCGGGAATGAGCAGTTCTTC	CASSLAGGNEQFF
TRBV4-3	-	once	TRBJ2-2	TGCGCCAGCAGCCAAGACAACTTGAACACCGGGGAGCTGTTTTTT	CASSQDNLNTGELFF
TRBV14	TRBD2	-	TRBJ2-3	TGTGCCAGCCTGTGGGGAGGGGGCACAGATACGCAGTATTTT	CASLWGGGTDTQYF
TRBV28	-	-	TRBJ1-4	TGTGCCAGCAGTTTAAGGGCCGCCGGAGGAAATAATGAAAAACTGTTTTTT	CASSLRAAGGNNEKLFF
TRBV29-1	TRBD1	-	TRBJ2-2	TGCAGCGTTGTCGGGACAGGGTTGGCCGGGGAGCTGTTTTTT	CSVVGTGLAGELFF
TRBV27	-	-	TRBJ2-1	TGTGCCAGCAGTTCCATCACAGGGAATGAGCAGTTCTTC	CASSSITGNEQFF
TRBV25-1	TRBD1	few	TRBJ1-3	TGTGCCAGCAGGGGACAGGGGTTTTCTGGAAACACCATATATTTT	CASRGQGFSGNTIYF
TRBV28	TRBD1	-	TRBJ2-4	TGTGCCAGCAGTCCTTCGACAGGGACAATAGCCAAAAACATTCAGTACTTC	CASSPSTGTIAKNIQYF
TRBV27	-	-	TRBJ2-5	TGTGCCAGCAGTCCCGATTGGGTGGAGCAGTACTTC	CASSPDWVEQYF
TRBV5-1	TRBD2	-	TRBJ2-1	TGCGCCAGCAGCTTAACTAGCGGGAGCTATGAGCAGTTCTTC	CASSLTSGSYEQFF
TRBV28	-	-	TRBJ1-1	TGTGCCAGCAGTTCCCGGGGGGAAGCTTTCTTT	CASSSRGEAFF
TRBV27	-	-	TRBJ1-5	TGTGCCAGCAGTAGAACCTCGGGGGGACGCAATCAGCCCCAGCATTTT	CASSRTSGGRNQPQHF
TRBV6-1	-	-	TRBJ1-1	TGTGCCAGCTACAGAGAGATGAACACTGAAGCTTTCTTT	CASYREMNTEAFF
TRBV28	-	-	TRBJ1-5	TGTGCCAGCAGTCTTGAAGGAGGGATTGGTCAGCCCCAGCATTTT	CASSLEGGIGQPQHF
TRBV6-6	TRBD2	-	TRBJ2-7	TGTGCCAGCAGTCCTCCCCGAGCGGGGCGGGACGAGCAGTACTTC	CASSPPRAGRDEQYF
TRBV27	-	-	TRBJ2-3	TGTGCCAGCCGGCCAGGGGATTATACGCAGTATTTT	CASRPGDYTQYF
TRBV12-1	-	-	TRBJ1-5	TGTGCCAGCAGGAGGAGGCTGATAGGCTCAGGGGATCAGCCCCAGCATTTT	CASRRRLIGSGDQPQHF
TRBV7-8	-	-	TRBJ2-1	TGTGCCAGCAGCTCATATTTAGCCGTTAACGGGGTTCATGAGCAGTTCTTC	CASSSYLAVNGVHEQFF
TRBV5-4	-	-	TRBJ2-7	TGTGCCAGCAGCTTGGCAAAGGGGGAGCAGTACTTC	CASSLAKGEQYF
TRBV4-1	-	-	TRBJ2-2	TGCGCCAGCAGCCAAGTCAGACTAGTTAGGACCGGGGAGCTGTTTTTT	CASSQVRLVRTGELFF
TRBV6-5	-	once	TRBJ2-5	TGTGCCAGCGGAAACGGAGGGACGGGGACCCAGTACTTC	CASGNGGTGTQYF
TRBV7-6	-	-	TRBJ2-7	TGTGCCAGCAGCTCCCGTGTTGGGAGCCTCCGTCCCCCCTACGAGCAGTACTTC	CASSSRVGSLRPPYEQYF
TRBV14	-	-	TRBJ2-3	TGTGCCAGCAGCCAAGCTCCAGGGCCGAGAACGAATACGCAGTATTTT	CASSQAPGPRTNTQYF
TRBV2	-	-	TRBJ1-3	TGTGCCAGCAGTGGGGACAAGACTCAAAGAAACACCATATATTTT	CASSGDKTQRNTIYF
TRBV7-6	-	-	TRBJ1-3	TGTGCCAGCAGCTTAGAAGGAGACAGCCTATATTTT	CASSLEGDSLYF
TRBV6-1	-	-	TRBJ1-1	TGTGCCAGCAGTGAACAGCGGCAAAGAGCTTTCTTT	CASSEQRQRAFF
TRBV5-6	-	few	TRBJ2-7	TGTGCCAGCAGCTCTATCCCTACCTGGGAGCAGTACTTC	CASSSIPTWEQYF
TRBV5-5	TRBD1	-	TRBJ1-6	TGTGCCAGCAGCTTGGGGGGACAGGGCGGCTCACCCCTCCACTTT	CASSLGGQGGSPLHF
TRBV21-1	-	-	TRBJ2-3	TGTGCCAGCAGCAACAGGGAACGCACAGATACGCAGTATTTT	CASSNRERTDTQYF
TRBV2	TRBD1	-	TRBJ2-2	TGTGCCAGCACCAGGGGGAGTAGCACCGGGGAGCTGTTTTTT	CASTRGSSTGELFF
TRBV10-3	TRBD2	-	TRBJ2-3	TGTGCCATCAGTGCCTCAGCGGGAGGGCGGGCAGATACGCAGTATTTT	CAISASAGGRADTQYF
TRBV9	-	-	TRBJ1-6	TGTGCCAGCAGCCCCGCGGGGGCAAATTCACCCCTCCACTTT	CASSPAGANSPLHF
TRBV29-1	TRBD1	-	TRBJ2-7	TGCAGCACCAGACAGGGGGCCTACGAGCAGTACTTC	CSTRQGAYEQYF
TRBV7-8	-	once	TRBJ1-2	TGTGCCAGCAGTCCCGTGGGGGCCGTCAACTATGGCTACACCTTC	CASSPVGAVNYGYTF
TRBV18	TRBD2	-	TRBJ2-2	TGTGCCAGCTCACCACCGGCGGGAGGTCCGGAGCTGTTTTTT	CASSPPAGGPELFF